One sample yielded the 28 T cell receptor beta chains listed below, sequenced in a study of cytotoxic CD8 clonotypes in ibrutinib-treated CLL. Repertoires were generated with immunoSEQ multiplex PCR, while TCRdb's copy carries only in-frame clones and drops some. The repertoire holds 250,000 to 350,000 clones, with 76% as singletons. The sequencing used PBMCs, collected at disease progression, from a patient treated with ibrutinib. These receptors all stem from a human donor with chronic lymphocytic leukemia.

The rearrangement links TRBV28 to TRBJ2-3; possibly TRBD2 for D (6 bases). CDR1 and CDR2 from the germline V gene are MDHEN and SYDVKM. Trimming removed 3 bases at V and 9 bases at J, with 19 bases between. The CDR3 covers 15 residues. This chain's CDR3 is CASSFGASAVGTQYF. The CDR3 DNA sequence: TGTGCCAGCAGTTTTGGGGCTAGCGCGGTAGGAACGCAGTATTTT.

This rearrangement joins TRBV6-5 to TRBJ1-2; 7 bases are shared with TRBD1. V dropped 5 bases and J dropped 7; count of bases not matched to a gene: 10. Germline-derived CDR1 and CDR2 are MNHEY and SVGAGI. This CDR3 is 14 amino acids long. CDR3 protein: CASSEPDRKSGYTF. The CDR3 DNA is TGTGCCAGCAGTGAGCCGGACAGGAAAAGTGGCTACACCTTC.

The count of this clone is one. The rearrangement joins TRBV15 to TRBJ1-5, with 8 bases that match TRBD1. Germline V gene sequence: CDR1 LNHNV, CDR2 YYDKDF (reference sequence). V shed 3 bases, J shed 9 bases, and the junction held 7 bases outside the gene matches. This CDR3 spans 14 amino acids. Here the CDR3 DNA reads TGTGCCACCAGCAGTGACAGGGGCGGGCGGCCCCAGCATTTT. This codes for CATSSDRGGRPQHF. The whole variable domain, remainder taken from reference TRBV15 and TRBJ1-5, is DAMVIQNPRYQVTQFGKPVTLSCSQTLNHNVMYWYQQKSSQAPKLLFHYYDKDFNNEADTPDNFQSRRPNTSFCFLDIRSPGLGDTAMYLCATSSDRGGRPQHFGDGTRLSIL.

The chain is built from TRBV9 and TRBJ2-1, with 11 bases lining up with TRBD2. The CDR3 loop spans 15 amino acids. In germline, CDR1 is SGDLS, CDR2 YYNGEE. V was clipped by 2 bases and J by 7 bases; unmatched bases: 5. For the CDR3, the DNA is TGTGCCAGCAGCGTTAGCGGGAGGGCGGGGAATGAGCAGTTCTTC. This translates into CASSVSGRAGNEQFF.

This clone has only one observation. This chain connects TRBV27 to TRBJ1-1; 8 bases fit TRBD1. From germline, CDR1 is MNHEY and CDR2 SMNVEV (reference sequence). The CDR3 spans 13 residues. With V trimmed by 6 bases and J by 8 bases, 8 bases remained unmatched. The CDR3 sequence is CASRLQGGREAFF. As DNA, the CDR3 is TGTGCCAGCAGGCTACAGGGGGGGAGGGAAGCTTTCTTT.

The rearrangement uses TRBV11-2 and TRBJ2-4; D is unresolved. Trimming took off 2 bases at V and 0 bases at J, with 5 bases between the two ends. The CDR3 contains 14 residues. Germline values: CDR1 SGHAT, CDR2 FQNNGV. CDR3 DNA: TGTGCCAGCAGCTTACTCCTAGCCAAAAACATTCAGTACTTC. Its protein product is CASSLLLAKNIQYF. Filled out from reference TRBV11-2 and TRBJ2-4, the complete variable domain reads EAGVAQSPRYKIIEKRQSVAFWCNPISGHATLYWYQQILGQGPKLLIQFQNNGVVDDSQLPKDRFSAERLKGVDSTLKIQPAKLEDSAVYLCASSLLLAKNIQYFGAGTRLSVL.

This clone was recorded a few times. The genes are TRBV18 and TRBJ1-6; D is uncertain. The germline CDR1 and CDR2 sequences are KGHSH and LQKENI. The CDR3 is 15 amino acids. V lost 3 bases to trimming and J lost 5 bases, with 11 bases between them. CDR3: CASSPLTRNNSPLHF. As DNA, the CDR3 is TGTGCCAGCTCACCTTTAACAAGAAATAATTCACCCCTCCACTTT. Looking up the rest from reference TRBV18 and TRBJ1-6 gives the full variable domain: NAGVMQNPRHLVRRRGQEARLRCSPMKGHSHVYWYRQLPEEGLKFMVYLQKENIIDESGMPKERFSAEFPKEGPSILRIQQVVRGDSAAYFCASSPLTRNNSPLHFGNGTRLTVT.

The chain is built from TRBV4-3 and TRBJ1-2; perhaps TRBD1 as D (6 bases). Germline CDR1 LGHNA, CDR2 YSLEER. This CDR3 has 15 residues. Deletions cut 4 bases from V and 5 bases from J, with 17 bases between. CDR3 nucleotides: TGCGCCAGCAGCCTTCGACAAGAGGGGGATTATGGCTACACCTTC. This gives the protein CASSLRQEGDYGYTF.

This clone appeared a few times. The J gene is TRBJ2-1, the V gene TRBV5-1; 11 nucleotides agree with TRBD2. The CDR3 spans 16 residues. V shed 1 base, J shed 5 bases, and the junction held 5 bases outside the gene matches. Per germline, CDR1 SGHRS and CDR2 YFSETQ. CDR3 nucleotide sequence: TGCGCCAGCAGCTTGACTAGCGGGAGATCACACAATGAGCAGTTCTTC. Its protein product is CASSLTSGRSHNEQFF.

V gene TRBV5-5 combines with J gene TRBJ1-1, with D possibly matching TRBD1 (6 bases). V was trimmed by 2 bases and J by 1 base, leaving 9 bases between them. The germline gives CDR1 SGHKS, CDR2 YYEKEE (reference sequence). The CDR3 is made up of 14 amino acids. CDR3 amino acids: CASSLQTGNTEAFF. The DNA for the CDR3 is TGTGCCAGCAGCTTACAGACAGGGAACACTGAAGCTTTCTTT.

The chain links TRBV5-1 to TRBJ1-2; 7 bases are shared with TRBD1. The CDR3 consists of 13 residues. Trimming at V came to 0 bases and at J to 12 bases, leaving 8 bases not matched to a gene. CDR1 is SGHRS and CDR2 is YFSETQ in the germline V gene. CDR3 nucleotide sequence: TGCGCCAGCAGCTTGGGAAATACAGGGGATAACACCTTC. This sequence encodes CASSLGNTGDNTF.

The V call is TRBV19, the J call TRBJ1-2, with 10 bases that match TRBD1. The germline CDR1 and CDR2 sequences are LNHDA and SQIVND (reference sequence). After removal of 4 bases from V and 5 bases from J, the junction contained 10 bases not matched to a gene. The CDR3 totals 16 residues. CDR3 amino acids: CASSTQDRGPGYGYTF. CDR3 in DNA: TGTGCCAGTAGTACCCAAGACAGGGGGCCAGGGTATGGCTACACCTTC.

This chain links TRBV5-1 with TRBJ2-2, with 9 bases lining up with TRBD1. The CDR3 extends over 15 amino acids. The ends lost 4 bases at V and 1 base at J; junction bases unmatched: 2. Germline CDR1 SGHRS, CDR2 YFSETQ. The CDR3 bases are TGCGCCAGCAGCGGGACAGGGATGAACACCGGGGAGCTGTTTTTT. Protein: CASSGTGMNTGELFF.

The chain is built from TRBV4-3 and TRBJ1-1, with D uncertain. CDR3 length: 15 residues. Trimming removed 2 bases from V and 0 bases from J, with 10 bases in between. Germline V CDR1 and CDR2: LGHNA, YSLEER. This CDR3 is CASSQSWVVNTEAFF. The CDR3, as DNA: TGCGCCAGCAGCCAATCTTGGGTGGTGAACACTGAAGCTTTCTTT.

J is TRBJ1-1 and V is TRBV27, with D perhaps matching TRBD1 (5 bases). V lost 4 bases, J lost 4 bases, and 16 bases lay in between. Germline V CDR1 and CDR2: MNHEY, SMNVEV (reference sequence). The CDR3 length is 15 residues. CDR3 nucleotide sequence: TGTGCCAGCAGTTCGGACCTATGGGGGAGCACTGAAGCTTTCTTT. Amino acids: CASSSDLWGSTEAFF.

CDR3 loop: CASSIGSFGTVNGYTF. As DNA, the CDR3 is TGTGCCAGTAGTATAGGGTCGTTTGGGACAGTTAATGGCTACACCTTC. The J gene is TRBJ1-2, the V gene TRBV19, with 7 bases matching TRBD1. The CDR3 has 16 residues. Germline V gene sequence: CDR1 LNHDA, CDR2 SQIVND (reference sequence). Trimming took 1 base from V and 6 from J; bases not matched to a gene: 11.

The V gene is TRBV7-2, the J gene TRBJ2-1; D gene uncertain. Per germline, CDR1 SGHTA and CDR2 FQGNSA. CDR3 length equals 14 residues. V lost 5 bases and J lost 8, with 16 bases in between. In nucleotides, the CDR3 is TGTGCCAGCAGCGATAAGATGGGGTGGGATGAGCAGTTCTTC. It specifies CASSDKMGWDEQFF. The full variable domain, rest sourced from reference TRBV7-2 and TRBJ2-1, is GAGVSQSPSNKVTEKGKDVELRCDPISGHTALYWYRQSLGQGLEFLIYFQGNSAPDKSGLPSDRFSAERTGGSVSTLTIQRTQQEDSAVYLCASSDKMGWDEQFFGPGTRLTVL.

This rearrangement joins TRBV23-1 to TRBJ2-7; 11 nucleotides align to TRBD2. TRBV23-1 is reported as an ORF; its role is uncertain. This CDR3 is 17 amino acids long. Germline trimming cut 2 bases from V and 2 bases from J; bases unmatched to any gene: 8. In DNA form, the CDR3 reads TGCGCCAGCAGTCAACCCCTAGCGGGGGGCGGAGCCTACGAGCAGTACTTC. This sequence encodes CASSQPLAGGGAYEQYF.

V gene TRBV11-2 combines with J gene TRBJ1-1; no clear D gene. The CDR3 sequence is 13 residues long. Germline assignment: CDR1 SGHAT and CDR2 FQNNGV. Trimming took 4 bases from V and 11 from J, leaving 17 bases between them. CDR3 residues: CASSSAGLVSAFF. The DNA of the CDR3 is TGTGCCAGCAGCTCGGCCGGACTAGTGTCGGCTTTCTTT.

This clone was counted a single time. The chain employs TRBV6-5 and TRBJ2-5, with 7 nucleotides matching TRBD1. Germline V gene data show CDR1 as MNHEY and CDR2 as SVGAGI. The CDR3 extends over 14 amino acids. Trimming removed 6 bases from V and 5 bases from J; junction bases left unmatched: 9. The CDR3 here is CASSGRGRRETQYF. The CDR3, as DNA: TGTGCCAGCAGCGGAAGGGGGCGCCGGGAGACCCAGTACTTC.

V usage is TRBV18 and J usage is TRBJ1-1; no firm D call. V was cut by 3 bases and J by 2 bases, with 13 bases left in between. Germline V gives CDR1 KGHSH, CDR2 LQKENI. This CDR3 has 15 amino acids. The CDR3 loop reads CASSPSGLPNTEAFF. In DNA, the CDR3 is TGTGCCAGCTCACCTTCGGGCCTGCCAAACACTGAAGCTTTCTTT.

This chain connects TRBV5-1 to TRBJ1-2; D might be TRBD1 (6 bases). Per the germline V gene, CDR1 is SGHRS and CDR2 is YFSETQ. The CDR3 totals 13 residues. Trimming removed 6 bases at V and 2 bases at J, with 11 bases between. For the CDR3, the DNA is TGCGCCAGCACCCCGGACAGCAACTATGGCTACACCTTC. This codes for CASTPDSNYGYTF. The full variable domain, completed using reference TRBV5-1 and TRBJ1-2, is KAGVTQTPRYLIKTRGQQVTLSCSPISGHRSVSWYQQTPGQGLQFLFEYFSETQRNKGNFPGRFSGRQFSNSRSEMNVSTLELGDSALYLCASTPDSNYGYTFGSGTRLTVV.

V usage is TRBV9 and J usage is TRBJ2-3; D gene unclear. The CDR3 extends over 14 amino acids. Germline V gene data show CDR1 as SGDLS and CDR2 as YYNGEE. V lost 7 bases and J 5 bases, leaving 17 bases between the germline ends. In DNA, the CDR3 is TGTGCCAGCCAAAGTCACGGGCGTGGAGATACGCAGTATTTT. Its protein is CASQSHGRGDTQYF.

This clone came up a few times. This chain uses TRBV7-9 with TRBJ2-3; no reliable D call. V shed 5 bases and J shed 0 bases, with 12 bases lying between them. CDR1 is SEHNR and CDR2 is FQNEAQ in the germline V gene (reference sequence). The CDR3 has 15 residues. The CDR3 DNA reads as TGTGCCAGCAGCCTCGGGCGTTCTAGCACAGATACGCAGTATTTT. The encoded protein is CASSLGRSSTDTQYF.

CDR3 loop: CASSLVGVQTQYF. In DNA form, the CDR3 reads TGCGCCAGCAGCTTGGTAGGGGTTCAGACCCAGTACTTC. The chain joins TRBV5-1 to TRBJ2-5, with TRBD1 as a possible D gene (5 bases). CDR1 SGHRS and CDR2 YFSETQ come from the germline V gene. V was pared by 0 bases and J by 6 bases, with 9 bases between. This CDR3 has 13 amino acids. Variable domain in full (rest from reference TRBV5-1 and TRBJ2-5): KAGVTQTPRYLIKTRGQQVTLSCSPISGHRSVSWYQQTPGQGLQFLFEYFSETQRNKGNFPGRFSGRQFSNSRSEMNVSTLELGDSALYLCASSLVGVQTQYFGPGTRLLVL.

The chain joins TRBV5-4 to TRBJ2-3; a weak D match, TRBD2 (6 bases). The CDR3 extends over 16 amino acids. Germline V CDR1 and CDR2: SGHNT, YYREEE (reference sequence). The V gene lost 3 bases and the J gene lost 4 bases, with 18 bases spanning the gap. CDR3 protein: CASSSFGSWGADTQYF. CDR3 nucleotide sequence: TGTGCCAGCAGCTCCTTCGGCTCCTGGGGGGCAGATACGCAGTATTTT.

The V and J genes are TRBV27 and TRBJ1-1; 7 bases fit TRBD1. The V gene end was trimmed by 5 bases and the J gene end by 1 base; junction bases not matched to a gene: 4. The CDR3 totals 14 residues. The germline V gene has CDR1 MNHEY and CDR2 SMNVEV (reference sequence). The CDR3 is CASSPDRRNTEAFF. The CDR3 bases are TGTGCCAGCAGTCCGGACAGGAGGAACACTGAAGCTTTCTTT.

The chain's CDR3 is CASSQAGGNTDTQYF. The CDR3 DNA follows: TGTGCCAGCAGCCAAGCGGGCGGGAACACAGATACGCAGTATTTT. The genes are TRBV7-3 and TRBJ2-3; TRBD2 is a possible D gene (6 bases). The CDR3 extends over 15 amino acids. Trimming removed 5 bases at V and 2 bases at J, with 14 bases between. Germline values: CDR1 SGHTA, CDR2 FQGTGA.